Reported below is one T cell receptor (beta chain). Its antigen is currently unknown. Terminally differentiated effector memory CD45RA+ cells were excluded from the naive CD8 cells, which were CD45RO-negative and positively selected for CCR7. Several immunoSEQ plates received, in even portions, the genomic DNA of each subset. Per the study methods: Junction-only sequences produced by ImmunoSEQ had no quality scores, so filtering differed. Profiling relied on immunoSEQ multiplex PCR, and the TCRdb table lists in-frame clones only, not all of them. V and J calls and clone size come straight from that table; D and trimming were deduced from the DNA. The data show fewer than 1 million clones, roughly 96% seen once. The data were obtained in a study of shared clonotypes between healthy human individuals. General observations from the study: Naive subsets, compared against memory subsets, generally had larger estimated richness values. The expectation was that sequencing depth would affect clonotype sharing among donors.

CDR1 is MDHEN, CDR2 SYDVKM, per germline. V was pared by 6 bases and J by 6 bases, with 10 bases of the junction left unmatched. The CDR3 extends over 15 amino acids. The TCR comes from a man between 25 and 39 years old in good health. This chain connects TRBV28 to TRBJ1-5, with TRBD1 matching over 8 bases. Sequenced material: naive CD8+ T cells sorted from blood. CDR3 sequence reads: CASRVPGQVGQPQHF. The DNA for the CDR3 is TGTGCCAGCAGAGTCCCGGGACAGGTTGGTCAGCCCCAGCATTTT.